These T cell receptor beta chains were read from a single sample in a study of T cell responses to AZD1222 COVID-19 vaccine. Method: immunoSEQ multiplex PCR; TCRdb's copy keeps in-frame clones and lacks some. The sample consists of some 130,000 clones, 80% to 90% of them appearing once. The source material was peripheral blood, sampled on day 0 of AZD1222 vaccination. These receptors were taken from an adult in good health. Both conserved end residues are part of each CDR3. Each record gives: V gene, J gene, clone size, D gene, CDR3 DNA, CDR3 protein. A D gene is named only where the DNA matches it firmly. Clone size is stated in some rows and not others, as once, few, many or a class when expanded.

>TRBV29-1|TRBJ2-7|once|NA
TGCAGCGTTGCCCCGGGTCCGACCCTCAGAGGCCCCTACGAGCAGTACTTC
CSVAPGPTLRGPYEQYF
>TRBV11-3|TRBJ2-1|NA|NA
TGTGCCAGCAGCTCCGACTGGGGAGCGTACAATGAGCAGTTCTTC
CASSSDWGAYNEQFF
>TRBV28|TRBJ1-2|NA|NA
TGTGCCAGCGCCGGGTTATATGGCTACACCTTC
CASAGLYGYTF
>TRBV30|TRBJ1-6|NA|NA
TGTGCCTGGAGGTCCCGGGGCCTCCATAATTCACCCCTCCACTTT
CAWRSRGLHNSPLHF
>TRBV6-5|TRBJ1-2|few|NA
TGTGCCAGCAGGGGCTGGCAGGGTGACTATGGCTACACCTTC
CASRGWQGDYGYTF
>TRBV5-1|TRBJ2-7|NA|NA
TGCGCCAGCAGCCCGGGGGGCCCCCTAACCTACGAGCAGTACTTC
CASSPGGPLTYEQYF
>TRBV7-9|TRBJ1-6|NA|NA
TGTGCCAGCAGCTTCGTCACAGGGAATATTAATTCACCCCTCCACTTT
CASSFVTGNINSPLHF
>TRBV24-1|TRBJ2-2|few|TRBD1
TGTGCCACCAGTGATCGGGACAGATCATCGCCCGGGGAGCTGTTTTTT
CATSDRDRSSPGELFF
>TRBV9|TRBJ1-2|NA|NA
TGTGCCAGCAGCGTAGCTCTTACCTGCTACACCTTC
CASSVALTCYTF
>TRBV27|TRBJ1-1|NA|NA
TGTGCCAGCAGTGACCACAGTGCTCCAAACACTGAAGCTTTCTTT
CASSDHSAPNTEAFF